One T cell receptor (beta chain) is described in this entry. What it binds is unknown. The sample is drawn from a study of cytomegalovirus exposure and HLA in healthy donors. Study conclusions and caveats: Researchers reported in a later analysis that a missense DCLRE1C variant was tied to TCR beta V- and J-gene trimming.

PCR was performed using 60 Vbeta and 13 Jbeta primers. Here immunoSEQ multiplex PCR was the method, and the copy in TCRdb shows in-frame clones only, minus some. Recorded for this sample: some 130,000 clones. V shed 5 bases, J shed 5 bases, and the junction held 4 bases outside the gene matches. The germline V gene encodes CDR1 LNHDA and CDR2 SQIVND (reference sequence). This CDR3 contains 13 residues. The specimen sequenced was PBMCs. This chain uses TRBV19 with TRBJ2-7, with 9 bases aligning to TRBD1. This clonotype was obtained from a woman in her thirties or forties in good health and CMV-seropositive. CDR3 DNA: TGTGCCAGTAGTTTCAGGACAGGGGACGAGCAGTACTTC. Translation: CASSFRTGDEQYF.